These 6 T cell receptor beta chains originate from one sample sequenced in a study of T cell responses to AZD1222 COVID-19 vaccine. TCRdb's copy holds only in-frame clones and misses some; the assay was immunoSEQ multiplex PCR. The data hold about 84,000 clones, with approximately 86% observed a single time. The material was peripheral blood, obtained 28 days after the second AZD1222 dose. These receptor sequences come from an adult who received the AZD1222 COVID-19 vaccine.

The chain has TRBV11-2 and TRBJ2-7; no firm D call. The CDR3 loop spans 16 amino acids. The ends were cut back, 4 bases at V and 0 bases at J, with 16 bases in the middle. Germline V gene lookup returns CDR1 SGHAT and CDR2 FQNNGV. CDR3 bases: TGTGCCAGCAGCTGGGCCCCAGATCCCTCCTCCTACGAGCAGTACTTC. Protein product: CASSWAPDPSSYEQYF.

The chain couples TRBV4-1 to TRBJ1-3; D not resolved. Deletions cut 1 base from V and 0 bases from J, with 10 bases between. The CDR3 loop spans 16 amino acids. Germline CDR1 reads MGHRA; CDR2 reads YSYEKL. Written as DNA, the CDR3 is TGCGCCAGCAGCCAAGCCCGGGCTTTCTCTGGAAACACCATATATTTT. Residues: CASSQARAFSGNTIYF.

The chain employs TRBV2 and TRBJ1-5; TRBD1 agrees at 7 bases. Losses at the gene ends were 6 bases for V and 7 bases for J; bases not matched to a gene: 12. The CDR3 loop spans 15 amino acids. Germline V lookup: CDR1 SNHLY, CDR2 FYNNEI. The CDR3 nucleotides are TGTGCCAGCAGCGGCAGTTCAGGGGGAGGACAGCCCCAGCATTTT. Its protein product is CASSGSSGGGQPQHF.

The chain recombines TRBV5-1 with TRBJ1-6, with 10 positions matching TRBD1. V was pared by 5 bases and J by 7 bases, with 12 bases of the junction left unmatched. The CDR3 spans 17 residues. Germline loops: CDR1 SGHRS, CDR2 YFSETQ. CDR3 sequence (DNA): TGCGCCAGCAGGCCGGGACAGGGGCCACTCGGGAATTCACCCCTCCACTTT. Its translation: CASRPGQGPLGNSPLHF.

V gene TRBV6-5 combines with J gene TRBJ2-7; the match to TRBD1 covers 9 bases. The ends lost 6 bases at V and 1 base at J; junction bases unmatched: 7. The CDR3 has 15 amino acids. Germline CDR1 MNHEY, CDR2 SVGAGI. The CDR3 DNA reads TGTGCCAGCAGAAAGGGGGGACAGGGTTCCTACGAGCAGTACTTC. This encodes CASRKGGQGSYEQYF.

The chain joins TRBV5-4 to TRBJ2-2; the D is unclear. The CDR3 runs 14 residues. The V end was cut by 2 bases, the J end by 4 bases, with 9 bases between. CDR1 SGHNT and CDR2 YYREEE come from the germline V gene (reference sequence). The CDR3 protein is CASSFMGSTGELFF. DNA for the CDR3: TGTGCCAGCAGCTTCATGGGTTCCACCGGGGAGCTGTTTTTT.